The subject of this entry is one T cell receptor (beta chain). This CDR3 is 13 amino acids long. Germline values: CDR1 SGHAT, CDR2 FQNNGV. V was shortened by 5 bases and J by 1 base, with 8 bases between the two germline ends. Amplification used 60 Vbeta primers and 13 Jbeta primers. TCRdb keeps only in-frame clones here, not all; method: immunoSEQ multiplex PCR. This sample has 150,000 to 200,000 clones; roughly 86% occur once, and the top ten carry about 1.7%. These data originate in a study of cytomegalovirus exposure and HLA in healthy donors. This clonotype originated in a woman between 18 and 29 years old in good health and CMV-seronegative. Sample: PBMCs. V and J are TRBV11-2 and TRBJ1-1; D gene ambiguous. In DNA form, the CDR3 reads TGTGCCAGCAGCGAGACACCGAACACTGAAGCTTTCTTT. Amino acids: CASSETPNTEAFF.